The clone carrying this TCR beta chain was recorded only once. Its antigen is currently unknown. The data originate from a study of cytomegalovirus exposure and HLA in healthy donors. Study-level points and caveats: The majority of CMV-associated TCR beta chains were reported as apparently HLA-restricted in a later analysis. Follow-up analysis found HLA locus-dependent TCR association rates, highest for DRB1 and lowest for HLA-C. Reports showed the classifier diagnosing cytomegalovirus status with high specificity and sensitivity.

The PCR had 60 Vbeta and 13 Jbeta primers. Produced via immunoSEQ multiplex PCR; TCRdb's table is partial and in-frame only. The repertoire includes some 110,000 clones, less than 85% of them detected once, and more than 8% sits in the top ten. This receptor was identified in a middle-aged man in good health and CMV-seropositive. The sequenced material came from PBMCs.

In DNA, the CDR3 is TGTGCCCAGGGACAGGGGGCGTATGGCTACACCTTC. Protein sequence: CAQGQGAYGYTF. The chain carries TRBV30 and TRBJ1-2, with 12 bases fitting TRBD1. CDR1 is GTSNPN and CDR2 is SVGIG in the germline V gene (reference sequence). V dropped 8 bases and J dropped 5; count of bases not matched to a gene: 3. This CDR3 has 12 amino acids.